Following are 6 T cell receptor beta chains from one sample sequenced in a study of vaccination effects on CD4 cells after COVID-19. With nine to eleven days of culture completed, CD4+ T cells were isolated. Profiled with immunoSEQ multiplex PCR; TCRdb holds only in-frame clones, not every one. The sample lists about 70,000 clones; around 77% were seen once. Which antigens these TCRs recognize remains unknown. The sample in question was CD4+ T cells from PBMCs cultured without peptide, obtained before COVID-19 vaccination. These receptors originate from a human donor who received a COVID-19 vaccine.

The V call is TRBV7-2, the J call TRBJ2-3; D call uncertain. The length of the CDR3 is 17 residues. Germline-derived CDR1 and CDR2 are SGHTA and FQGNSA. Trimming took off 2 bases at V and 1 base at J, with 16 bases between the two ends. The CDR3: CASSLRARSWGTDTQYF. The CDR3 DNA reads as TGTGCCAGCAGCTTACGAGCACGGTCCTGGGGCACAGATACGCAGTATTTT.

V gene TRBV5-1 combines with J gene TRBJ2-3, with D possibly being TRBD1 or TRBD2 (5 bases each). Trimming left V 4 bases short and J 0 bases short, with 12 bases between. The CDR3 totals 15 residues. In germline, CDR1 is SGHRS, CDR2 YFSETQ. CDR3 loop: CASSPEGDSTDTQYF. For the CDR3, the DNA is TGCGCCAGCAGCCCCGAAGGGGACAGCACAGATACGCAGTATTTT.

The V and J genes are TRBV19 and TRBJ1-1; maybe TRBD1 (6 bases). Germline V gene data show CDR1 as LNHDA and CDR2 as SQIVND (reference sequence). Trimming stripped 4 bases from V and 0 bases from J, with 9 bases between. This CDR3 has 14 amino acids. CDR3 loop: CASSRAGVNTEAFF. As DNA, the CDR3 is TGTGCCAGTAGTAGGGCAGGGGTGAACACTGAAGCTTTCTTT.

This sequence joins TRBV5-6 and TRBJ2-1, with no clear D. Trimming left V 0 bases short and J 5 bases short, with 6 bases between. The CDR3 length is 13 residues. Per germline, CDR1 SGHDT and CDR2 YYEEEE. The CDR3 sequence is CASSLGLNNEQFF. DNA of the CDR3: TGTGCCAGCAGCTTGGGACTTAACAATGAGCAGTTCTTC.

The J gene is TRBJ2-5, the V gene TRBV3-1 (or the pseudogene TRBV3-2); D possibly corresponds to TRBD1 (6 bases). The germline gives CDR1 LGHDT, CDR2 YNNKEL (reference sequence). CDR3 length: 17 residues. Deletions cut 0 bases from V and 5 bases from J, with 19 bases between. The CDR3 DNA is TGTGCCAGCAGCCAAGATGGTGGACCAGGGGCAGGGGAGACCCAGTACTTC. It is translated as CASSQDGGPGAGETQYF.

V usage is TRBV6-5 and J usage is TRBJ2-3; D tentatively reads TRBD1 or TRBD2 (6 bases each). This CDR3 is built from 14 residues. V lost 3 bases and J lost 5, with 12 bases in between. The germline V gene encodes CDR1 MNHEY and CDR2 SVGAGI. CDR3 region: CASSYGGGGDTQYF. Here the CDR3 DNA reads TGTGCCAGCAGTTATGGAGGAGGGGGAGATACGCAGTATTTT.